This T cell receptor beta chain stems from a study of blood T cell repertoires in COVID-19. At the level of the study: COVID-19 samples, acute and convalescent, were from the United States, Italy and Spain.

Using immunoSEQ multiplex PCR, the repertoire was profiled, and TCRdb retains in-frame clones only, with some absent. The sample yields about 210,000 clones, 82% seen once. The CDR3 is 19 amino acids. Trimming cost V 0 bases and J 0 bases, with 21 bases left between them. This chain joins TRBV23-1 and TRBJ2-7, with D tentatively TRBD2 (6 bases). TRBV23-1 has ORF status, its function being uncertain. Input material: peripheral blood. This receptor was obtained from a woman between 55 and 75 years old with COVID-19, enrolled during active disease. The CDR3, as DNA: TGCGCCAGCAGTCAATCTAGGGTGGCGAGCGGGCCGAGCTCCTACGAGCAGTACGTC. Translation gives CASSQSRVASGPSSYEQYV.